Presented here are 11 T cell receptor beta chains from one specimen sequenced in a study of cytomegalovirus exposure and HLA in healthy donors. The method was immunoSEQ multiplex PCR; TCRdb's version includes in-frame clones alone and lacks a portion of them. The sample lists 130,000 or so clones; under 90% were seen once. Sequencing was done on a sample of PBMCs. The receptors originated from a man younger than 40 in good health and CMV-seronegative.

The chain carries TRBV7-9 and TRBJ1-2; D gene ambiguous. Germline CDR1 and CDR2: SEHNR and FQNEAQ (reference sequence). This CDR3 contains 15 residues. The germline V and J ends were trimmed by 0 bases and 2 bases, with 10 bases remaining between them. CDR3 in amino acids: CASSLATVLNYGYTF. Written as DNA, the CDR3 is TGTGCCAGCAGCTTAGCTACAGTTCTCAACTATGGCTACACCTTC.

The rearrangement links TRBV7-8 to TRBJ1-5; the D gene is possibly TRBD1 (5 bases). Germline V CDR1 and CDR2: SGHVS, FQNEAQ. This CDR3 spans 16 amino acids. V lost 5 bases and J 6 bases, leaving 20 bases between the germline ends. CDR3 protein: CASSKMGRDWGQPQHF. Here the CDR3 DNA reads TGTGCCAGCAGCAAGATGGGCAGGGATTGGGGTCAGCCCCAGCATTTT.

The rearrangement uses TRBV25-1 and TRBJ1-5; TRBD1 matches at 7 bases. J gave up 6 bases and V 5 bases, and 7 bases lay outside the gene matches. Germline CDR1 is MGHDK and CDR2 is SYGVNS. CDR3 length: 14 residues. The CDR3 spells CASSRTGVGQPQHF. The CDR3 coding sequence is TGTGCCAGCAGTCGAACAGGGGTCGGTCAGCCCCAGCATTTT.

V is TRBV5-1 and J is TRBJ2-7, with 9 bases fitting TRBD1. Germline V gives CDR1 SGHRS, CDR2 YFSETQ. The CDR3 spans 15 residues. V was clipped by 0 bases and J by 3 bases; unmatched bases: 4. CDR3 bases: TGCGCCAGCAGCTTGGGGACGACAGGGGGCTACGAGCAGTACTTC. This gives the protein CASSLGTTGGYEQYF. Full variable domain (remainder filled in from reference TRBV5-1 and TRBJ2-7): KAGVTQTPRYLIKTRGQQVTLSCSPISGHRSVSWYQQTPGQGLQFLFEYFSETQRNKGNFPGRFSGRQFSNSRSEMNVSTLELGDSALYLCASSLGTTGGYEQYFGPGTRLTVT.

The chain couples TRBV28 to TRBJ1-4; 9 bases match TRBD1. The CDR3 is 15 amino acids. The junction had 3 bases not matched to a gene; V was cut back by 1 base and J by 6 bases. CDR1 and CDR2 (germline): MDHEN, SYDVKM. CDR3 sequence reads: CASSLLQGADEKLFF. DNA for the CDR3: TGTGCCAGCAGTTTATTACAGGGGGCAGATGAAAAACTGTTTTTT.

The chain carries TRBV9 and TRBJ2-3; 7 positions agree with TRBD2. This CDR3 contains 15 residues. Germline lookup yields CDR1 SGDLS and CDR2 YYNGEE. V lost 0 bases, J lost 2 bases, and 3 bases stayed unmatched. The CDR3 protein is CASSVVGGDTDTQYF. The CDR3 region has the DNA TGTGCCAGCAGCGTAGTGGGGGGGGACACAGATACGCAGTATTTT.

The chain recombines TRBV6-5 with TRBJ1-1; 9 bases align to TRBD1. The CDR3 runs 14 residues. From germline, CDR1 is MNHEY and CDR2 SVGAGI. With V trimmed by 6 bases and J by 5 bases, 7 bases remained unmatched. CDR3 protein: CASSSTGGRTEAFF. CDR3 in DNA: TGTGCCAGCAGCAGCACAGGGGGCAGAACTGAAGCTTTCTTT.

The CDR3 spells CASSLGGRGLEETQYF. As DNA, the CDR3 is TGTGCCAGCAGCTTAGGAGGCAGGGGGCTTGAGGAGACCCAGTACTTC. This sequence joins TRBV7-9 and TRBJ2-5; 8 nucleotides line up with TRBD1. V was pared by 1 base and J by 5 bases, with 9 bases of the junction left unmatched. Germline lookup yields CDR1 SEHNR and CDR2 FQNEAQ (reference sequence). CDR3 length equals 16 residues. The full variable domain, its missing parts supplied by reference TRBV7-9 and TRBJ2-5, is DTGVSQNPRHKITKRGQNVTFRCDPISEHNRLYWYRQTLGQGPEFLTYFQNEAQLEKSRLLSDRFSAERPKGSFSTLEIQRTEQGDSAMYLCASSLGGRGLEETQYFGPGTRLLVL.

This chain uses TRBV4-1 with TRBJ1-1; no definite D call. Trimming removed 0 bases from V and 5 bases from J, with 10 bases in between. The CDR3 consists of 14 residues. CDR1 MGHRA and CDR2 YSYEKL come from the germline V gene. The CDR3 coding sequence is TGCGCCAGCAGCCAAGATTACGGGAGGACTGAAGCTTTCTTT. It encodes CASSQDYGRTEAFF.

This clone was seen only once. CDR3 amino acids: CASSCPQVPGNTIYF. CDR3 nucleotide sequence: TGTGCCAGCAGCTGTCCTCAGGTGCCGGGAAACACCATATATTTT. The chain combines TRBV6-5 with TRBJ1-3; no reliable D call. The CDR3 has 15 amino acids. CDR1 and CDR2 (germline): MNHEY, SVGAGI. V lost 6 bases, J lost 4 bases, and 16 bases lay in between.

The rearrangement links TRBV6-5 to TRBJ2-7, with 8 bases lining up with TRBD1. Germline V lookup: CDR1 MNHEY, CDR2 SVGAGI. V was pared by 6 bases and J by 4 bases, with 8 bases of the junction left unmatched. The CDR3 has 14 amino acids. This CDR3 reads CASRRQGIGYEQYF. CDR3 nucleotide sequence: TGTGCCAGCAGGCGACAGGGGATCGGTTACGAGCAGTACTTC.